This TCR beta chain was recovered during a study of CD8 T cells in ankylosing spondylitis. With regard to this clonotype: Its antigen is not identified.

Notes on the study in general: Typical of ankylosing spondylitis blood, it appeared, was a TCR beta motif of eight highly homologous variants. A subset of motif variants has previously been described in the synovial fluid and blood of reactive arthritis. Significant enrichment of disease-linked clones was reportedly seen in matched ankylosing spondylitis synovial fluid.

Making the TCR beta libraries involved quantitative 5'-RACE with molecular barcodes. Each CDR3 protein is one row after TCRdb ran MiXCR on the 5' RACE reads. Here the sample spans 35,000 or so distinct CDR3 sequences, 16% being singletons. The TCR originated in a male donor with ankylosing spondylitis or in good health (not recorded which). The sequenced sample was blood.

The CDR3 sequence: CASSRERRQFF. The CDR3 DNA follows: TGTGCCAGCAGTCGGGAGCGAAGGCAGTTCTTC. V and J are TRBV6-2 or TRBV6-3 and TRBJ2-1, with D perhaps TRBD2 (6 bases). Trimming took off 5 bases at V and 12 bases at J, with 11 bases between the two ends. The CDR3 spans 11 residues. Germline CDR1 is MNHEY and CDR2 is SVGEGT.